Reported below is one T cell receptor (beta chain). Per the authors' pipeline: The authors estimated nucleated cell counts from reference gene primer amplification. Generated by immunoSEQ multiplex PCR, the TCRdb table keeps only in-frame clones and is missing some. V, J and clone size are those of that table, while D and trimming were read from the DNA. Of roughly 180,000 clones listed, around 88% are singletons. The source of the sample is a study of blood T cell repertoires in COVID-19. CDR1 and CDR2 (germline): SNHLY, FYNNEI. The CDR3 runs 16 residues. V lost 5 bases to trimming and J lost 0 bases; unmatched junction nucleotides: 6.

This receptor was taken from a woman in her twenties or thirties with acute or convalescent COVID-19. The chain recombines TRBV2 with TRBJ1-4; 7 bases agree with TRBD1. Source material: peripheral blood. The CDR3 region is CASSQTGLATNEKLFF. For the CDR3, the DNA is TGTGCCAGCAGTCAGACAGGGCTAGCAACTAATGAAAAACTGTTTTTT.